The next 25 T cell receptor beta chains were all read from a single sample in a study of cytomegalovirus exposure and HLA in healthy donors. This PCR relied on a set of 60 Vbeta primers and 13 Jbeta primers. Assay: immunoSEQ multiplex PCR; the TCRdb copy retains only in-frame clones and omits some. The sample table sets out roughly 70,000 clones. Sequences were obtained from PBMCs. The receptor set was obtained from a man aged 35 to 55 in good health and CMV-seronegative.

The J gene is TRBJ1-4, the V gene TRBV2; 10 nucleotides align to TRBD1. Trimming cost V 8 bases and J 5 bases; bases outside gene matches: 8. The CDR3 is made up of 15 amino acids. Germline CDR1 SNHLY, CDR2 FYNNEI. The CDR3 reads CASGPPTGGNEKLFF. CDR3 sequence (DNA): TGTGCCAGCGGCCCGCCGACAGGGGGCAATGAAAAACTGTTTTTT.

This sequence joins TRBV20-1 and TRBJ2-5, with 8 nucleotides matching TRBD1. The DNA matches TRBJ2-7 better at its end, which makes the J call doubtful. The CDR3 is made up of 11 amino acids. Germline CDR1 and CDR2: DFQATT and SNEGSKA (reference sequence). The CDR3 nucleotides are TGCAGTGCGGAGGACAGGGTCGAGCAGTACTTC. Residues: CSAEDRVEQYF.

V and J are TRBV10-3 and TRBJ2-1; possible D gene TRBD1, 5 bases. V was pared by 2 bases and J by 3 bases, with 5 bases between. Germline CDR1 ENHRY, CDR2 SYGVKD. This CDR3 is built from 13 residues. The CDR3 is CAISETGYNEQFF. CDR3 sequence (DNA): TGTGCCATCAGTGAGACAGGCTACAATGAGCAGTTCTTC.

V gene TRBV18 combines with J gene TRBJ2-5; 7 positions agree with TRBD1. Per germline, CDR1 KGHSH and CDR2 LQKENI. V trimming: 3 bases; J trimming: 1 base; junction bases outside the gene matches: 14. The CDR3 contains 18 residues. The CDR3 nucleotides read TGTGCCAGCTCACCGAGGCAGGGGGAACGTTTGGGCCAAGAGACCCAGTACTTC. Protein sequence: CASSPRQGERLGQETQYF.

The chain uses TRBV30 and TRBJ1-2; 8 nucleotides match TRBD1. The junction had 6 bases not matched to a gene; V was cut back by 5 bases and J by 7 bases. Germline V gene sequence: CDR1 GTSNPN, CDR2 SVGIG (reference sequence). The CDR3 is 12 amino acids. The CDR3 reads CAWHLGQGGYTF. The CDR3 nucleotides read TGTGCCTGGCACCTTGGACAGGGTGGCTACACCTTC.

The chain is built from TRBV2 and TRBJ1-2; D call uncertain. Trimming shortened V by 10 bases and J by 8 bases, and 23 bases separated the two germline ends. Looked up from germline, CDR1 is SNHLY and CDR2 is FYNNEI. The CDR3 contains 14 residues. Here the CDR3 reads CATGGGVLGYGYTF. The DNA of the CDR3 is TGTGCCACGGGCGGAGGTGTATTGGGTTACGGCTACACCTTC.

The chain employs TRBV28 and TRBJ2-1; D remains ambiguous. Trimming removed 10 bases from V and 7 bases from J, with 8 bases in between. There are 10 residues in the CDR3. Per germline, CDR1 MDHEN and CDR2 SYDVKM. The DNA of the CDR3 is TGTGCCACCCTTGAGAATGAGCAGTTCTTC. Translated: CATLENEQFF.

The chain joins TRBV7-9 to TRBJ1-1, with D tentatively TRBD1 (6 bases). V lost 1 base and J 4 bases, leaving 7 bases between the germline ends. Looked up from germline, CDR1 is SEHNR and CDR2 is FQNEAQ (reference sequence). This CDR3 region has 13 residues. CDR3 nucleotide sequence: TGTGCCAGCAGCTTAGAAGGGGGCACTGAAGCTTTCTTT. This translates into CASSLEGGTEAFF. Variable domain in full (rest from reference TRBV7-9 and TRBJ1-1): DTGVSQNPRHKITKRGQNVTFRCDPISEHNRLYWYRQTLGQGPEFLTYFQNEAQLEKSRLLSDRFSAERPKGSFSTLEIQRTEQGDSAMYLCASSLEGGTEAFFGQGTRLTVV.

The CDR3 coding sequence is TGTGCCAGCAGCTTAGGTCTGACAGGGTGGCGGGGCCTCGACAATGAGCAGTTCTTC. Translated: CASSLGLTGWRGLDNEQFF. The chain is built from TRBV7-3 and TRBJ2-1; a weak D match, TRBD1 (7 bases). CDR1 is SGHTA and CDR2 is FQGTGA in the germline V gene. The CDR3 contains 19 residues. Trimming removed 2 bases at V and 5 bases at J, with 25 bases between.

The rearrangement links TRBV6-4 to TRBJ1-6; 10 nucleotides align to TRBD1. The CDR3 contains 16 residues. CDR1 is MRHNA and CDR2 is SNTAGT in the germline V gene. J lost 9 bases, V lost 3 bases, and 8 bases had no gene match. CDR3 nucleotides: TGTGCCAGCAGTGATTCCGGACAGGGGGAGGGTTCACCCCTCCACTTT. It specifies CASSDSGQGEGSPLHF.

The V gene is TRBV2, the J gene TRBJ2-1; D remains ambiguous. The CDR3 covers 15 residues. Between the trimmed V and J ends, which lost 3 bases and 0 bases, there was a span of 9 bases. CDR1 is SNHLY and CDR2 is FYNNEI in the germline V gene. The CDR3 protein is CASSDIESSYNEQFF. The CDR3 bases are TGTGCCAGCAGTGACATAGAAAGCTCCTACAATGAGCAGTTCTTC.

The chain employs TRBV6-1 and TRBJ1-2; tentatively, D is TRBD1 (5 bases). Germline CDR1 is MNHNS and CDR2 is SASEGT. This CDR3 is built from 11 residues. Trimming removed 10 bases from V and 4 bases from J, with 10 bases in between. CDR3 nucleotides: TGTGCCACCAACAGGAGCTATGGCTACACCTTC. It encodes CATNRSYGYTF.

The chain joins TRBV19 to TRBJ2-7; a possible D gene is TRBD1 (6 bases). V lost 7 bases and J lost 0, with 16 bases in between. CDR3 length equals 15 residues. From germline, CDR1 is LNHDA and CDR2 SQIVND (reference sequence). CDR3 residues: CASTRRADSSYEQYF. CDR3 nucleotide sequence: TGTGCCAGTACTCGGAGAGCGGACAGCTCCTACGAGCAGTACTTC. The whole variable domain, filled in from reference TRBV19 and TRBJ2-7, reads DGGITQSPKYLFRKEGQNVTLSCEQNLNHDAMYWYRQDPGQGLRLIYYSQIVNDFQKGDIAEGYSVSREKKESFPLTVTSAQKNPTAFYLCASTRRADSSYEQYFGPGTRLTVT.

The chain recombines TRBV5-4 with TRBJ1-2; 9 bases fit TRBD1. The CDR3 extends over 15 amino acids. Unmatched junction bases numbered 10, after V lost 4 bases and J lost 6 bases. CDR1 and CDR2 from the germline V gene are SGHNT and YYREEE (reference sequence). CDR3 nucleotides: TGTGCCAGCAGCCACCGGGACAGGGATGTCCATGGCTACACCTTC. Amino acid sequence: CASSHRDRDVHGYTF. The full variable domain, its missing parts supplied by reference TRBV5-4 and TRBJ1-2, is ETGVTQSPTHLIKTRGQQVTLRCSSQSGHNTVSWYQQALGQGPQFIFQYYREEENGRGNFPPRFSGLQFPNYSSELNVNALELDDSALYLCASSHRDRDVHGYTFGSGTRLTVV.

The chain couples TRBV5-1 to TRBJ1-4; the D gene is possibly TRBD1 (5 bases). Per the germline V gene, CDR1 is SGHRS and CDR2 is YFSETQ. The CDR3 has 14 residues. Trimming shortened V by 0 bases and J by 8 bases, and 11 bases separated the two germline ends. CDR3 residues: CASSLAGADEKLFF. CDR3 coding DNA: TGCGCCAGCAGCTTGGCTGGGGCGGACGAAAAACTGTTTTTT. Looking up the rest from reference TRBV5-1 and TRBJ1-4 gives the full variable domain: KAGVTQTPRYLIKTRGQQVTLSCSPISGHRSVSWYQQTPGQGLQFLFEYFSETQRNKGNFPGRFSGRQFSNSRSEMNVSTLELGDSALYLCASSLAGADEKLFFGSGTQLSVL.

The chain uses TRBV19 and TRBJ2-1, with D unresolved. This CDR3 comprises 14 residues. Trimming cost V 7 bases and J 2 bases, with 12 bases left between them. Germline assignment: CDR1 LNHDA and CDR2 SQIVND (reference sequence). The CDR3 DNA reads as TGTGCCAGTACCATGACAAATCCCTACAATGAGCAGTTCTTC. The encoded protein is CASTMTNPYNEQFF.

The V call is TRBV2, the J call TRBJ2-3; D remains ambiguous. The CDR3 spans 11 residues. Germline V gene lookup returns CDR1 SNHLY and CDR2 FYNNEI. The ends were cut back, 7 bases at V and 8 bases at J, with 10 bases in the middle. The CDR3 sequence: CASMVLGTQYF. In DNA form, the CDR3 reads TGTGCCAGCATGGTTCTAGGTACGCAGTATTTT.

This chain's CDR3 is CARSEVMRIIVDETQYF. CDR3 nucleotides: TGTGCCAGATCTGAGGTTATGCGGATCATCGTCGACGAGACCCAGTACTTC. The chain joins TRBV18 to TRBJ2-5; D is ambiguous. Germline assignment: CDR1 KGHSH and CDR2 LQKENI. V lost 9 bases to trimming and J lost 5 bases, with 28 bases between them. This CDR3 has 17 amino acids.

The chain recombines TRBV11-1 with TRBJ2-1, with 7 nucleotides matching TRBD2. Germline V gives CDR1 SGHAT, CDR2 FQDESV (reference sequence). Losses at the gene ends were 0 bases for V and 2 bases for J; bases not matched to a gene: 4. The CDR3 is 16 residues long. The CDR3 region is CASSLASGETYNEQFF. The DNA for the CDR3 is TGTGCCAGCAGCTTAGCGAGCGGGGAAACCTACAATGAGCAGTTCTTC.

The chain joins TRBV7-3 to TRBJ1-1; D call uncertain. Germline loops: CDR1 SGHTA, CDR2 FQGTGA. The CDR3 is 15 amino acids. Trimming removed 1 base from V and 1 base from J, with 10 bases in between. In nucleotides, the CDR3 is TGTGCCAGCAGCTTAAGTCCTGGGCCGAACACTGAAGCTTTCTTT. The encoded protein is CASSLSPGPNTEAFF.

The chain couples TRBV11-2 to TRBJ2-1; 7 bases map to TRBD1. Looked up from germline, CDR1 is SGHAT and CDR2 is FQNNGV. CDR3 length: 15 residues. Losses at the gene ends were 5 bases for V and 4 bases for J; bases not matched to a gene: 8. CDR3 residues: CASSVLGQRYNEQFF. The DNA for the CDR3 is TGTGCCAGCAGCGTTCTGGGACAGAGGTACAATGAGCAGTTCTTC.

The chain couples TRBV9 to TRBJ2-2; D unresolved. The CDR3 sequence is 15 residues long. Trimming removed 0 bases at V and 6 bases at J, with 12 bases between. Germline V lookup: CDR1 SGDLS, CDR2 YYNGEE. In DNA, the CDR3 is TGTGCCAGCAGCGTAGACCCTGCCGGAGCCGGGGAGCTGTTTTTT. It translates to CASSVDPAGAGELFF.

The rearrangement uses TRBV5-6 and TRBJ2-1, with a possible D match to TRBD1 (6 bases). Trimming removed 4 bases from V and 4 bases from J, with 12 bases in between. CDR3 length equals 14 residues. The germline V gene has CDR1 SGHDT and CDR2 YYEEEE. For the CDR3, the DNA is TGTGCCAGCAGCCTCCCGACAGGTTACAATGAGCAGTTCTTC. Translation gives CASSLPTGYNEQFF.

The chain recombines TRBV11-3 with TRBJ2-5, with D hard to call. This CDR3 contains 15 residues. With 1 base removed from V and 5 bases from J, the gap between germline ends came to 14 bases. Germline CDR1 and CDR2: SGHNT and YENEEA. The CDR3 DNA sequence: TGTGCCAGCAGCTTAGGCAGCGTCCGATTGGAGACCCAGTACTTC. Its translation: CASSLGSVRLETQYF. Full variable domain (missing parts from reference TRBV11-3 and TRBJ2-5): EAGVVQSPRYKIIEKKQPVAFWCNPISGHNTLYWYLQNLGQGPELLIRYENEEAVDDSQLPKDRFSAERLKGVDSTLKIQPAELGDSAVYLCASSLGSVRLETQYFGPGTRLLVL.

CDR3 bases: TGTGCCTGGAGTCACCTCAGGGGTTCGGAGAACACTGAAGCTTTCTTT. Encoded protein: CAWSHLRGSENTEAFF. J is TRBJ1-1 and V is TRBV30; a possible D gene is TRBD1 (6 bases). The V end was cut by 2 bases, the J end by 1 base, with 17 bases between. Per germline, CDR1 GTSNPN and CDR2 SVGIG (reference sequence). The CDR3 consists of 16 residues. Together with reference TRBV30 and TRBJ1-1, the CDR3 gives the full variable domain: SQTIHQWPATLVQPVGSPLSLECTVEGTSNPNLYWYRQAAGRGLQLLFYSVGIGQISSEVPQNLSASRPQDRQFILSSKKLLLSDSGFYLCAWSHLRGSENTEAFFGQGTRLTVV.